This section outlines one TCR beta chain sequence together with its context. The antigen remains undetermined. This sample was included in a study of cytomegalovirus exposure and HLA in healthy donors. Study summary: A data release that came early held approximately 85 million unique TCRs from HLA-typed donors.

The CDR3 is 21 amino acids. Germline CDR1 MDHEN, CDR2 SYDVKM. V lost 5 bases, J lost 0 bases, and 29 bases lay in between. PCR was performed using 60 Vbeta and 13 Jbeta primers. In the source study's methods: In a later analysis, 75 million to 85 million unique TCR beta chains included roughly 11 million shared by two or more donors. Sequencing used immunoSEQ multiplex PCR; TCRdb keeps in-frame clones, though not all of them. V, J and clone size derive from that table, while D and trimming were established from the DNA sequence. Of around 150,000 clones in the sample, approximately 80% were seen once. Study-wide points: Most TCR beta V segments were productive about 87% or about 30% of the time in an earlier analysis.

Regarding donors, all were healthy bone marrow donors. V and J are TRBV28 and TRBJ1-5; D possibly corresponds to TRBD1 (6 bases). The sample consisted of PBMCs. This TCR derives from a man aged 25 to 45 in good health and CMV-seronegative. CDR3 nucleotide sequence: TGTGCCAGCAGTCCGCTTAAGGGCGACAGGAGTCGGACTCTTAGCAATCAGCCCCAGCATTTT. It yields the protein CASSPLKGDRSRTLSNQPQHF.